Following are 24 T cell receptor beta chains from one sample sequenced in a study of cytomegalovirus exposure and HLA in healthy donors. Primers: 60 Vbeta forward and 13 Jbeta reverse. TCRdb's table, derived via immunoSEQ multiplex PCR, lists solely in-frame clones and lacks some. The sample includes around 150,000 clones, approximately 68% of them seen just once. The source material was PBMCs. The receptor set was obtained from a man aged 35 to 55 in good health and CMV-seronegative.

The chain joins TRBV29-1 to TRBJ2-1; TRBD1 agrees at 10 bases. The V and J ends lost 3 bases and 4 bases, in that order; junction bases with no gene match: 9. CDR3 length: 16 residues. Germline-derived CDR1 and CDR2 are SQVTM and ANQGSEA. CDR3 DNA: TGCAGCGTTGAGCCCAACGACAGGGGGCTTTACAATGAGCAGTTCTTC. Amino acids: CSVEPNDRGLYNEQFF.

The J gene is TRBJ2-5, the V gene TRBV5-1, with 11 bases identical to TRBD2. Germline CDR1 SGHRS, CDR2 YFSETQ. The CDR3 totals 18 residues. The V and J ends lost 3 bases and 5 bases, in that order; junction bases with no gene match: 15. CDR3: CASSSVFGTSGSEETQYF. CDR3 sequence (DNA): TGCGCCAGCAGCTCGGTATTCGGGACTAGCGGCTCTGAGGAGACCCAGTACTTC.

The chain joins TRBV6-5 to TRBJ1-1; D might be TRBD1 (5 bases). Germline CDR1 is MNHEY and CDR2 is SVGAGI. The CDR3 extends over 14 amino acids. V was clipped by 6 bases and J by 0 bases, with 11 bases between them. Here the CDR3 reads CASSRGSLNTEAFF. In nucleotides, the CDR3 is TGTGCCAGCAGCCGGGGGTCTTTGAACACTGAAGCTTTCTTT.

The chain uses TRBV5-1 and TRBJ2-1; 7 bases agree with TRBD1. From germline, CDR1 is SGHRS and CDR2 YFSETQ. The CDR3 has 14 amino acids. The V and J ends lost 4 bases and 5 bases, in that order; junction bases with no gene match: 6. The CDR3 is CASSAGDSNNEQFF. In DNA, the CDR3 is TGCGCCAGCAGCGCCGGGGACAGTAACAATGAGCAGTTCTTC.

V and J are TRBV5-1 and TRBJ2-1, with TRBD1 as a possible D gene (5 bases). The germline V gene encodes CDR1 SGHRS and CDR2 YFSETQ. This CDR3 has 13 residues. V shed 5 bases and J shed 8 bases, with 14 bases lying between them. The CDR3 nucleotides are TGCGCCAGCAGTTATCCAGGGTCTCATGAGCAGTTCTTC. Translation: CASSYPGSHEQFF. Based on the CDR3 plus reference TRBV5-1 and TRBJ2-1, the full variable domain is KAGVTQTPRYLIKTRGQQVTLSCSPISGHRSVSWYQQTPGQGLQFLFEYFSETQRNKGNFPGRFSGRQFSNSRSEMNVSTLELGDSALYLCASSYPGSHEQFFGPGTRLTVL.

The genes are TRBV30 and TRBJ2-3, with TRBD2 matching over 10 bases. This CDR3 is built from 14 residues. V dropped 3 bases and J dropped 1; count of bases not matched to a gene: 1. In germline, CDR1 is GTSNPN, CDR2 SVGIG (reference sequence). The CDR3 reads CAWRGLAGTDTQYF. In DNA form, the CDR3 reads TGTGCCTGGAGAGGACTAGCGGGCACAGATACGCAGTATTTT.

The genes are TRBV29-1 and TRBJ2-5; TRBD1 agrees at 10 bases. This CDR3 has 12 residues. V lost 6 bases to trimming and J lost 5 bases; unmatched junction nucleotides: 3. Germline CDR1 is SQVTM and CDR2 is ANQGSEA. The DNA of the CDR3 is TGCAGCGTCGGGACAGGGGAGGAGACCCAGTACTTC. Amino acids: CSVGTGEETQYF.

The chain uses TRBV6-5 and TRBJ2-5; 7 positions agree with TRBD2. Germline loops: CDR1 MNHEY, CDR2 SVGAGI. With V trimmed by 1 base and J by 2 bases, 4 bases remained unmatched. This CDR3 contains 15 residues. CDR3: CASSYFSGPQETQYF. Written as DNA, the CDR3 is TGTGCCAGCAGTTACTTTAGCGGGCCGCAAGAGACCCAGTACTTC.

This sequence joins TRBV28 and TRBJ2-1; D is ambiguous. CDR3 size: 14 residues. V was shortened by 1 base and J by 7 bases, with 11 bases between the two germline ends. In germline, CDR1 is MDHEN, CDR2 SYDVKM. The CDR3: CASSLFVRANEQFF. The CDR3 DNA sequence: TGTGCCAGCAGTTTATTCGTCAGAGCGAATGAGCAGTTCTTC.

The chain employs TRBV6-6 and TRBJ2-7; TRBD1 matches at 7 bases. This CDR3 has 15 amino acids. J gave up 0 bases and V 6 bases, and 8 bases lay outside the gene matches. Germline values: CDR1 MNHNY, CDR2 SVGAGI (reference sequence). As DNA, the CDR3 is TGTGCCAGCAGAGACACAGGGGTTAGCTCCTACGAGCAGTACTTC. Translating gives CASRDTGVSSYEQYF.

The sample holds a few counts of this clone. As DNA, the CDR3 is TGTGCCAGCAGCCCGACGGGGAACAGAAACGAAAAACTGTTTTTT. Its translation: CASSPTGNRNEKLFF. The chain joins TRBV6-5 to TRBJ1-4, with D uncertain. CDR3 length: 15 residues. Trimming pared 6 bases from V and 8 bases from J, leaving 19 bases between. CDR1 is MNHEY, CDR2 SVGAGI, per germline.

This chain links TRBV6-6 with TRBJ1-4; tentative D call: TRBD1 (5 bases). Germline loops: CDR1 MNHNY, CDR2 SVGAGI (reference sequence). This CDR3 has 15 residues. V gave up 0 bases and J gave up 8 bases, with 13 bases separating them. CDR3 sequence: CASSYSGTGGEKLFF. As DNA, the CDR3 is TGTGCCAGCAGTTACTCCGGGACGGGGGGGGAAAAACTGTTTTTT.

The chain combines TRBV15 with TRBJ2-4; D is ambiguous. Trimming removed 0 bases at V and 8 bases at J, with 11 bases between. The CDR3 is 14 residues long. Germline V gene lookup returns CDR1 LNHNV and CDR2 YYDKDF (reference sequence). The CDR3 spells CATSRDRSTYIQYF. CDR3 coding DNA: TGTGCCACCAGCAGAGATCGTTCCACATACATTCAGTACTTC. The whole variable domain, filled in from reference TRBV15 and TRBJ2-4, reads DAMVIQNPRYQVTQFGKPVTLSCSQTLNHNVMYWYQQKSSQAPKLLFHYYDKDFNNEADTPDNFQSRRPNTSFCFLDIRSPGLGDTAMYLCATSRDRSTYIQYFGAGTRLSVL.

The count of this clone is one. The chain joins TRBV2 to TRBJ2-1, with a possible D match to TRBD1 (6 bases). Trimming removed 6 bases at V and 6 bases at J, with 9 bases between. This CDR3 contains 12 residues. The germline CDR1 and CDR2 sequences are SNHLY and FYNNEI. CDR3 nucleotide sequence: TGTGCCAGCAGGGGGGCGGTCAATGAGCAGTTCTTC. It codes for CASRGAVNEQFF.

The chain has TRBV5-1 and TRBJ2-2; D is unresolved. Germline V lookup: CDR1 SGHRS, CDR2 YFSETQ. The CDR3 totals 16 residues. The V and J ends lost 0 bases and 1 base respectively, with 10 bases between them. CDR3 sequence: CASSLERPGNTGELFF. CDR3 in DNA: TGCGCCAGCAGCTTGGAACGGCCAGGGAACACCGGGGAGCTGTTTTTT.

The gene calls are TRBV10-1 and TRBJ2-5, with D unclear. Trimming took off 6 bases at V and 3 bases at J, with 5 bases between the two ends. CDR1 WNHNN and CDR2 SYGVQD come from the germline V gene (reference sequence). The CDR3 runs to 11 residues. This CDR3 reads CASSIEETQYF. CDR3 in DNA: TGCGCCAGCAGCATTGAAGAGACCCAGTACTTC.

The V call is TRBV7-9, the J call TRBJ1-1, with D possibly being TRBD1 (5 bases). There are 16 residues in the CDR3. V gave up 5 bases and J gave up 3 bases, with 19 bases separating them. Germline CDR1 reads SEHNR; CDR2 reads FQNEAQ (reference sequence). The CDR3 protein is CASSPPGTVFDTEAFF. CDR3 in DNA: TGTGCCAGCAGCCCGCCGGGGACTGTCTTTGACACTGAAGCTTTCTTT.

This clone was seen once. One junction end disagrees with the germline gene, perhaps due to a read error. The chain uses TRBV7-9 and TRBJ1-5; D unclear. The germline V gene has CDR1 SEHNR and CDR2 FQNEAQ (reference sequence). CDR3 size: 12 residues. Written as DNA, the CDR3 is TGTTCCAGCAGCCGTGTGGGCCAGCCCCAGCATTTT. This encodes CSSSRVGQPQHF.

This clone has just a few counts. CDR3 in DNA: TGTGCCAGCAGTTTATTGCGGAGCTCCTACGAGCAGTACTTC. It translates to CASSLLRSSYEQYF. This sequence joins TRBV28 and TRBJ2-7; D is undetermined. Germline CDR1 MDHEN, CDR2 SYDVKM. The CDR3 runs 14 residues. V lost 1 base to trimming and J lost 0 bases, with 7 bases between them.

This clone has only a few counts. The chain employs TRBV7-9 and TRBJ2-7, with TRBD2 identical over 8 bases. The V and J ends lost 3 bases and 1 base, in that order; junction bases with no gene match: 5. The CDR3 is 15 amino acids. Germline CDR1 SEHNR, CDR2 FQNEAQ (reference sequence). The CDR3 nucleotides read TGTGCCAGCAGCTTCGGGACTAGGGTATCCTACGAGCAGTACTTC. Encoded protein: CASSFGTRVSYEQYF. Supplemented by reference TRBV7-9 and TRBJ2-7, the full variable domain reads DTGVSQNPRHKITKRGQNVTFRCDPISEHNRLYWYRQTLGQGPEFLTYFQNEAQLEKSRLLSDRFSAERPKGSFSTLEIQRTEQGDSAMYLCASSFGTRVSYEQYFGPGTRLTVT.

DNA of the CDR3: TGCGCCAGCAGACCTCGGACAGGGGGGGAGCAGTACTTC. Translated, it gives CASRPRTGGEQYF. The chain couples TRBV5-1 to TRBJ2-7; 10 bases match TRBD1. CDR1 is SGHRS, CDR2 YFSETQ, per germline. The CDR3 length is 13 residues. V lost 5 bases to trimming and J lost 7 bases; unmatched junction nucleotides: 6.

A few counts support this clone. This chain joins TRBV11-2 and TRBJ2-1, with 13 bases aligning to TRBD2. The CDR3 is made up of 15 amino acids. Germline values: CDR1 SGHAT, CDR2 FQNNGV. Trimming removed 4 bases from V and 7 bases from J; junction bases left unmatched: 4. CDR3 sequence: CASSSPGLAGNEQFF. The CDR3 DNA follows: TGTGCCAGCAGCTCACCGGGACTAGCGGGGAATGAGCAGTTCTTC.

This clone has more than one count but fewer than ten. V is TRBV7-6 and J is TRBJ2-7; weak D call: TRBD2 (6 bases). V lost 5 bases, J lost 1 base, and 12 bases lay in between. CDR3 size: 14 residues. CDR1 and CDR2 from the germline V gene are SGHVS and FNYEAQ. The CDR3 loop reads CASSDPTRSYEQYF. The CDR3 DNA reads as TGTGCCAGCAGCGATCCGACTAGATCCTACGAGCAGTACTTC. Full variable domain (remainder filled in from reference TRBV7-6 and TRBJ2-7): GAGVSQSPRYKVTKRGQDVALRCDPISGHVSLYWYRQALGQGPEFLTYFNYEAQQDKSGLPNDRFSAERPEGSISTLTIQRTEQRDSAMYRCASSDPTRSYEQYFGPGTRLTVT.

In its sample, this clone was seen once. Within the sample, other DNA sequences also encode this same CDR3. The V and J genes are TRBV19 and TRBJ2-1, with TRBD2 matching over 10 bases. CDR1 and CDR2 (germline): LNHDA, SQIVND (reference sequence). V gave up 2 bases and J gave up 4 bases; unmatched junction bases: 5. This CDR3 is built from 16 residues. The CDR3 DNA reads TGTGCCAGTAGTATAAGGACTAGCGGAAGTTACAATGAGCAGTTCTTC. Translated, it gives CASSIRTSGSYNEQFF.